A single sample gave rise to the 16 T cell receptor beta chains below, sequenced in a study of T cell repertoires in cytomegalovirus infection. No cognate antigen is known for these TCRs. MiXCR, applied by TCRdb to the reads, yields one record per CDR3 protein. The sample has approximately 500,000 distinct CDR3 sequences; 25% to 35% are singletons. Sample: cultured PBMCs, taken from culture after CMV antigen stimulation. The source is a human donor in good health (CMV status not recorded). Some clones in this sample may be carry-over from other donors' samples.

The rearrangement joins TRBV12-3 or TRBV12-4 to TRBJ1-5; no definite D call. Trimming took 5 bases from V and 2 from J, leaving 19 bases between them. The CDR3 contains 17 residues. CDR3 in DNA: TGTGCCAGCAGTCCGGACGGGGTATACCGGGGCAATCAGCCCCAGCATTTT. It yields the protein CASSPDGVYRGNQPQHF.

There are a few counts of this clonotype. This chain joins TRBV19 and TRBJ2-1, with 10 nucleotides matching TRBD1. Per the germline V gene, CDR1 is LNHDA and CDR2 is SQIVND (reference sequence). The CDR3 is 16 residues long. The trim removed 7 bases at V and 7 bases at J, leaving 13 bases unmatched. CDR3 nucleotide sequence: TGTGCCAGTACCCCCTCGACAGGGGGCGCCGGTAATGAGCAGTTCTTC. Its translation: CASTPSTGGAGNEQFF.

This clonotype has more than one count but fewer than ten. The chain combines TRBV7-2 with TRBJ1-3; D uncertain. The CDR3 is made up of 14 amino acids. Germline V gene data show CDR1 as SGHTA and CDR2 as FQGNSA. Trimming pared 5 bases from V and 2 bases from J, leaving 10 bases between. This CDR3 is CASSPYDPGNTIYF. The CDR3 DNA follows: TGTGCCAGCAGCCCATATGATCCTGGAAACACCATATATTTT.

This clonotype was detected only a few times. The chain uses TRBV4-1 and TRBJ2-1; 10 positions match TRBD2. This CDR3 has 16 residues. With V trimmed by 2 bases and J by 7 bases, 8 bases remained unmatched. The germline V gene encodes CDR1 MGHRA and CDR2 YSYEKL. In DNA, the CDR3 is TGCGCCAGCAGCCAATTACTAGCGGGGTGGGGGAATGAGCAGTTCTTC. Encoded protein: CASSQLLAGWGNEQFF.

The sample holds a few counts of this clonotype. The gene calls are TRBV24-1 and TRBJ1-1; the D is unclear. The V end lost 7 bases, the J end lost 1 base, and 6 bases lay between the germline ends. Germline loops: CDR1 KGHDR, CDR2 SFDVKD. The CDR3 loop spans 12 amino acids. The CDR3 loop is CATRGPNTEAFF. Written as DNA, the CDR3 is TGTGCCACCAGGGGTCCGAACACTGAAGCTTTCTTT.

The chain recombines TRBV27 with TRBJ1-1, with D unresolved. Trimming stripped 3 bases from V and 1 base from J, with 12 bases between. The CDR3 loop spans 15 amino acids. Germline values: CDR1 MNHEY, CDR2 SMNVEV (reference sequence). The CDR3 sequence is CASSFLGKRNTEAFF. CDR3 bases: TGTGCCAGCAGTTTTTTGGGTAAAAGGAACACTGAAGCTTTCTTT.

V and J are TRBV6-6 and TRBJ1-5; 8 positions agree with TRBD1. The V gene end was trimmed by 8 bases and the J gene end by 0 bases; junction bases not matched to a gene: 9. CDR3 length: 16 amino acids. CDR1 and CDR2 (germline): MNHNY, SVGAGI (reference sequence). This chain's CDR3 is CASALTGDFSNQPQHF. In DNA, the CDR3 is TGTGCCAGCGCCCTGACAGGGGACTTTAGCAATCAGCCCCAGCATTTT.

This clonotype occurred a few times. The chain recombines TRBV11-2 with TRBJ1-3; TRBD1 matches at 9 bases. The CDR3 is 14 amino acids. The J segment lost 8 bases and the V segment lost 5 bases, leaving 7 bases of the junction unmatched. The germline gives CDR1 SGHAT, CDR2 FQNNGV. The CDR3 region is CASSQTTGGYTIYF. The CDR3 bases are TGTGCCAGCAGCCAAACGACAGGGGGATACACCATATATTTT. The variable domain in full, completed from reference TRBV11-2 and TRBJ1-3, reads EAGVAQSPRYKIIEKRQSVAFWCNPISGHATLYWYQQILGQGPKLLIQFQNNGVVDDSQLPKDRFSAERLKGVDSTLKIQPAKLEDSAVYLCASSQTTGGYTIYFGEGSWLTVV.

V usage is TRBV10-3 and J usage is TRBJ2-7; perhaps TRBD1 as D (5 bases). The CDR3 has 17 residues. The germline V gene has CDR1 ENHRY and CDR2 SYGVKD. V lost 0 bases and J lost 2, with 17 bases in between. CDR3: CAISESTQGPLTYEQYF. CDR3 bases: TGTGCCATCAGTGAGTCGACTCAGGGCCCTTTAACCTACGAGCAGTACTTC.

This clonotype showed up many times. The CDR3 nucleotides are TGTGCCAGCAGCCCCCCACCCCGCCAGGGGTCCTACAATGAGCAGTTCTTC. As protein: CASSPPPRQGSYNEQFF. The chain links TRBV7-2 to TRBJ2-1, with D maybe TRBD1 (6 bases). Germline values: CDR1 SGHTA, CDR2 FQGNSA. CDR3 length: 17 amino acids. V gave up 5 bases and J gave up 1 base, with 18 bases separating them.

This sequence joins TRBV4-1 and TRBJ1-5; a possible D gene is TRBD1 (5 bases). Trimming pared 4 bases from V and 5 bases from J, leaving 12 bases between. Germline V gene data show CDR1 as MGHRA and CDR2 as YSYEKL. There are 14 residues in the CDR3. This CDR3 is CASSPGWGDQPQHF. The CDR3 DNA follows: TGCGCCAGCAGCCCTGGGTGGGGGGATCAGCCCCAGCATTTT.

This chain connects TRBV7-2 to TRBJ2-5, with 8 bases aligning to TRBD2. The CDR3 is 15 amino acids. Germline values: CDR1 SGHTA, CDR2 FQGNSA. After removal of 5 bases from V and 4 bases from J, the junction contained 9 bases not matched to a gene. In DNA form, the CDR3 reads TGTGCCAGCAGCCCCTGGACTAGCATCCCAGAGACCCAGTACTTC. Its protein product is CASSPWTSIPETQYF.

This clonotype was detected only a few times. The chain combines TRBV10-3 with TRBJ1-1; D call uncertain. Germline CDR1 is ENHRY and CDR2 is SYGVKD. The CDR3 loop spans 14 amino acids. The ends were cut back, 0 bases at V and 4 bases at J, with 9 bases in the middle. CDR3 sequence (DNA): TGTGCCATCAGTGAGTCAATAGGCTCCACTGAAGCTTTCTTT. Translated, it gives CAISESIGSTEAFF.

This clonotype was seen a handful of times. The chain links TRBV19 to TRBJ2-3; TRBD2 might be the D (7 bases). This CDR3 contains 15 residues. Germline V gene lookup returns CDR1 LNHDA and CDR2 SQIVND (reference sequence). Trimming took off 7 bases at V and 7 bases at J, with 21 bases between the two ends. This CDR3 is CASTQGTSASNTQYF. In DNA form, the CDR3 reads TGTGCCAGTACACAGGGTACTAGCGCTAGCAATACGCAGTATTTT.

This rearrangement joins TRBV4-3 to TRBJ2-3, with 11 nucleotides matching TRBD2. From germline, CDR1 is LGHNA and CDR2 YSLEER. The CDR3 is 16 amino acids. J gave up 5 bases and V 1 base, and 5 bases lay outside the gene matches. CDR3 coding DNA: TGCGCCAGCAGCCAAGTAGCGGGAGGGCCCGGAGATACGCAGTATTTT. Amino acids: CASSQVAGGPGDTQYF.

V usage is TRBV2 and J usage is TRBJ2-1; 11 bases agree with TRBD2. The CDR3 contains 14 residues. J lost 2 bases, V lost 11 bases, and 5 bases had no gene match. Germline assignment: CDR1 SNHLY and CDR2 FYNNEI. The CDR3 DNA reads as TGTGCCTCAATTAGCGGGAGGGCCTACAATGAGCAGTTCTTC. Protein sequence: CASISGRAYNEQFF.